The 2 T cell receptor beta chains reported below all come from one sample, sequenced in a study of T-cell reconstitution after alpha-beta-depleted transplantation in children. Preparation of the TCRbeta library was carried out with unique molecular identifiers. A single record per CDR3 protein comes from TCRdb applying MiXCR to the PCR reads. The profile shows nearly 550,000 distinct CDR3 sequences, about 18% of them singletons. The source material was PBMCs from the stem cell graft donor, sampled from the stem cell graft. The receptor set was obtained from a human donor who donated a stem cell graft to a child with acute lymphoblastic leukemia.

The chain combines TRBV7-6 with TRBJ2-7; D is possibly TRBD1 (5 bases). The V gene lost 2 bases and the J gene lost 2 bases, with 10 bases spanning the gap. From germline, CDR1 is SGHVS and CDR2 FNYEAQ. This CDR3 has 14 residues. CDR3 residues: CASSLMAGPYEQYF. Here the CDR3 DNA reads TGTGCCAGCAGCTTAATGGCAGGGCCCTACGAGCAGTACTTC.

The chain employs TRBV7-3 and TRBJ1-1; TRBD1 might be the D (5 bases). Trimming removed 5 bases from V and 5 bases from J, with 15 bases in between. Germline V gives CDR1 SGHTA, CDR2 FQGTGA. The CDR3 runs to 14 residues. CDR3 residues: CASSLWGRRTEAFF. The DNA of the CDR3 is TGTGCCAGCAGCCTTTGGGGGAGACGAACTGAAGCTTTCTTT.